Following are 4 T cell receptor beta chains from one sample sequenced in a study of molecular identifiers for immune sequencing clone quantification. MiXCR, applied by TCRdb to the PCR reads, yields one record per CDR3 protein. Of about 500,000 distinct CDR3 sequences in the sample, roughly a fifth are singletons; the top ten hold about 0.8%. The sequencing input was naive CD8+ T cells from blood, with Jurkat cell RNA spiked in. Subset indicated: FACS-sorted CD8+CD4-CCR7+CD45RA+ naive T cells. All receptors derive from a human donor in good health. Some libraries in this study had Jurkat cell RNA spiked in.

This clonotype has just a few counts. The chain joins TRBV20-1 to TRBJ2-3, with D tentatively TRBD1 (5 bases). Germline V lookup: CDR1 DFQATT, CDR2 SNEGSKA (reference sequence). This CDR3 comprises 16 residues. V lost 0 bases, J lost 4 bases, and 17 bases lay in between. The CDR3 is CSARDSRGLIADTQYF. For the CDR3, the DNA is TGCAGTGCTAGAGATAGTAGGGGATTAATCGCAGATACGCAGTATTTT.

This clonotype was observed a few times. The chain joins TRBV3-1 to TRBJ2-5, with 10 bases matching TRBD2. CDR1 and CDR2 (germline): LGHDT, YNNKEL (reference sequence). Trimming removed 1 base from V and 2 bases from J; junction bases left unmatched: 7. CDR3 size: 17 residues. This CDR3 is CASSQAGVAGGQETQYF. As DNA, the CDR3 is TGTGCCAGCAGCCAAGCTGGAGTAGCGGGGGGACAAGAGACCCAGTACTTC.

This clonotype was counted between two and nine times. V and J are TRBV7-9 and TRBJ2-6, with 8 bases fitting TRBD1. The V segment lost 5 bases and the J segment 1 base; nucleotides outside the gene matches: 4. The CDR3 runs to 16 residues. CDR1 and CDR2 from the germline V gene are SEHNR and FQNEAQ (reference sequence). CDR3 protein: CASSPRTGSGANVLTF. The DNA of the CDR3 is TGTGCCAGCAGCCCCCGGACAGGGTCTGGGGCCAACGTCCTGACTTTC.

This chain uses TRBV3-1 with TRBJ2-2; 11 positions agree with TRBD2. CDR1 LGHDT and CDR2 YNNKEL come from the germline V gene (reference sequence). V lost 8 bases, J lost 4 bases, and 6 bases stayed unmatched. This CDR3 is 15 amino acids long. The CDR3 nucleotides are TGTGCCAGCTCCCTAGCGGGAGGTGCCACCGGGGAGCTGTTTTTT. Encoded protein: CASSLAGGATGELFF.